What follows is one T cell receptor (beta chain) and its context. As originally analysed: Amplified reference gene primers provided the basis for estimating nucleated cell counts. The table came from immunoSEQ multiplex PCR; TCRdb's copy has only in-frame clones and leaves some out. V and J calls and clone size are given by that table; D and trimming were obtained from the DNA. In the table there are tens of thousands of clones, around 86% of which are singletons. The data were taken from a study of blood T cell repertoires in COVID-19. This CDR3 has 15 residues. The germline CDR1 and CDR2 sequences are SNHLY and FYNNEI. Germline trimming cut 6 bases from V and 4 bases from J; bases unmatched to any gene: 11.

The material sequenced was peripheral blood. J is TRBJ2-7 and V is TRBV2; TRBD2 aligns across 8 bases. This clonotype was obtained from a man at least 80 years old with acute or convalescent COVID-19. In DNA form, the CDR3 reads TGTGCCAGCAGGCCCCTAACTAGCGGATGGTACGAGCAGTACTTC. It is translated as CASRPLTSGWYEQYF.